These T cell receptor beta chains were read from a single sample in a study of T cell changes during pregnancy in multiple sclerosis. Clones were read by immunoSEQ multiplex PCR, and TCRdb kept only the in-frame ones, dropping some. The sample has roughly 69,000 clones, about 90% seen once. Source: peripheral blood, taken after pregnancy. The receptors shown here come from a female donor with multiple sclerosis, enrolled in a pregnancy study. Both conserved end residues are part of each CDR3. Each record gives: D gene, V gene, J gene, clone size, CDR3 DNA, CDR3 protein. The D gene is left open where the match is weak. The size entry is marked missing in some rows and otherwise reads once, few, many or a size class.

D gene: .; V gene: TRBV28; J gene: TRBJ1-2; clone size: .; CDR3 DNA: TGTGCCAGCAGTTTACGCTCAGTGGTCTATGGCTACACCTTC; CDR3 protein: CASSLRSVVYGYTF
D gene: .; V gene: TRBV5-4; J gene: TRBJ2-2; clone size: .; CDR3 DNA: TGTGCCAGCAGCTTGGGACAGATTAACACCGGGGAGCTGTTTTTT; CDR3 protein: CASSLGQINTGELFF
D gene: .; V gene: TRBV4-1; J gene: TRBJ2-1; clone size: .; CDR3 DNA: TGCGCCAGCAGCCAAGGGCCGGGTCCCCCTTACAATGAGCAGTTCTTC; CDR3 protein: CASSQGPGPPYNEQFF
D gene: .; V gene: TRBV13; J gene: TRBJ2-2; clone size: .; CDR3 DNA: TGTGCCAGCAGTGGGGGCCCTGGGGGCTCGAACACCGGGGAGCTGTTTTTT; CDR3 protein: CASSGGPGGSNTGELFF
D gene: TRBD1; V gene: TRBV5-1; J gene: TRBJ1-3; clone size: .; CDR3 DNA: TGCGCCAGCAGCGTAGGACAGGGAGGAGGAAACACCATATATTTT; CDR3 protein: CASSVGQGGGNTIYF
D gene: .; V gene: TRBV5-1; J gene: TRBJ2-7; clone size: .; CDR3 DNA: TGCGCCAGCAGCTTGGATAGCGACAGAGGAGGGGAGCAGTACTTC; CDR3 protein: CASSLDSDRGGEQYF
D gene: TRBD1; V gene: TRBV19; J gene: TRBJ2-6; clone size: .; CDR3 DNA: TGTGCCGCAACGACAGGGGACTCTGGGGCCAACGTCCTGACTTTC; CDR3 protein: CAATTGDSGANVLTF
D gene: .; V gene: TRBV5-1; J gene: TRBJ2-3; clone size: .; CDR3 DNA: TGCGCCAGCAGCTCGAACAGGGTCACAGATACGCAGTATTTT; CDR3 protein: CASSSNRVTDTQYF
D gene: TRBD2; V gene: TRBV7-2; J gene: TRBJ2-7; clone size: .; CDR3 DNA: TGTGCCAGCAGCCTTGCACCGGGACTAGCATACTACGAGCAGTACTTC; CDR3 protein: CASSLAPGLAYYEQYF
D gene: .; V gene: TRBV19; J gene: TRBJ2-1; clone size: .; CDR3 DNA: TGTGCCAGTAGCCGGGGAGTTGACAATGAGCAGTTCTTC; CDR3 protein: CASSRGVDNEQFF
D gene: .; V gene: TRBV7-8; J gene: TRBJ2-7; clone size: .; CDR3 DNA: TGTGCCAGCAGCTTACCAAGGACTTCTCCGGAGGTTTACGAGCAGTACTTC; CDR3 protein: CASSLPRTSPEVYEQYF
D gene: TRBD1; V gene: TRBV7-2; J gene: TRBJ1-5; clone size: .; CDR3 DNA: TGTGCCAGCAGCTTGGGCCTCAGGGGGAATCAGCCCCAGCATTTT; CDR3 protein: CASSLGLRGNQPQHF
D gene: .; V gene: TRBV19; J gene: TRBJ2-5; clone size: .; CDR3 DNA: TGTGCCAGTAGTATTAGGACAGAAGAAGAGACCCAGTACTTC; CDR3 protein: CASSIRTEEETQYF
D gene: TRBD2; V gene: TRBV27; J gene: TRBJ2-3; clone size: .; CDR3 DNA: TGTGCCAGCATTTCAATAGCGGGCCACACAGATACGCAGTATTTT; CDR3 protein: CASISIAGHTDTQYF
D gene: .; V gene: TRBV27; J gene: TRBJ2-1; clone size: .; CDR3 DNA: TGTGCCAGCAGTTTAGCTCTAGCGAGTAATGAGCAGTTCTTC; CDR3 protein: CASSLALASNEQFF
D gene: TRBD1; V gene: TRBV6-1; J gene: TRBJ2-3; clone size: few; CDR3 DNA: TGTGCCAGTGCCGGGACAGCCAGCACAGATACGCAGTATTTT; CDR3 protein: CASAGTASTDTQYF
D gene: TRBD2; V gene: TRBV25-1; J gene: TRBJ2-1; clone size: .; CDR3 DNA: TGTGCCAGCAGTAGGGCGACTAGCGGTGCTATTGGAGGTCAGCAGTTCTTC; CDR3 protein: CASSRATSGAIGGQQFF
D gene: TRBD1; V gene: TRBV28; J gene: TRBJ2-7; clone size: .; CDR3 DNA: TGTGCCACCACCCCCGGGACAGCCGGTGGGAACGAGCAGTACTTC; CDR3 protein: CATTPGTAGGNEQYF
D gene: TRBD1; V gene: TRBV6-5; J gene: TRBJ2-7; clone size: .; CDR3 DNA: TGTGCCAGCAGTTACTCAGGGACAGGGGACGAGCAGTACTTC; CDR3 protein: CASSYSGTGDEQYF
D gene: TRBD1; V gene: TRBV30; J gene: TRBJ2-5; clone size: .; CDR3 DNA: TGTGCCTGGAGTAGCAGGGGGTCAGAGACCCAGTACTTC; CDR3 protein: CAWSSRGSETQYF
D gene: .; V gene: TRBV4-1; J gene: TRBJ2-5; clone size: .; CDR3 DNA: TGCGCCAGCAGCCAAGGAACAGGACAAGCTAAAGAGACCCAGTACTTC; CDR3 protein: CASSQGTGQAKETQYF
D gene: TRBD2; V gene: TRBV5-1; J gene: TRBJ2-7; clone size: .; CDR3 DNA: TGCGCCAGCAGCTTCTCCGGGAGGGCCCCGTACGAGCAGTACTTC; CDR3 protein: CASSFSGRAPYEQYF
D gene: TRBD1; V gene: TRBV30; J gene: TRBJ1-1; clone size: .; CDR3 DNA: TGTGCCTGGAGTGAAAACAGGGGGCATCCTAGTGAAGCTTTCTTT; CDR3 protein: CAWSENRGHPSEAFF
D gene: .; V gene: TRBV4-1; J gene: TRBJ2-1; clone size: .; CDR3 DNA: TGCGCCAGCAGCCGGTTTAGGGGAAACAATGAGCAGTTCTTC; CDR3 protein: CASSRFRGNNEQFF
D gene: TRBD2; V gene: TRBV7-2; J gene: TRBJ2-7; clone size: .; CDR3 DNA: TGTGCCAGCAGCTTAGAACTAGCGGGAGGCTACGAGCAGTACTTC; CDR3 protein: CASSLELAGGYEQYF